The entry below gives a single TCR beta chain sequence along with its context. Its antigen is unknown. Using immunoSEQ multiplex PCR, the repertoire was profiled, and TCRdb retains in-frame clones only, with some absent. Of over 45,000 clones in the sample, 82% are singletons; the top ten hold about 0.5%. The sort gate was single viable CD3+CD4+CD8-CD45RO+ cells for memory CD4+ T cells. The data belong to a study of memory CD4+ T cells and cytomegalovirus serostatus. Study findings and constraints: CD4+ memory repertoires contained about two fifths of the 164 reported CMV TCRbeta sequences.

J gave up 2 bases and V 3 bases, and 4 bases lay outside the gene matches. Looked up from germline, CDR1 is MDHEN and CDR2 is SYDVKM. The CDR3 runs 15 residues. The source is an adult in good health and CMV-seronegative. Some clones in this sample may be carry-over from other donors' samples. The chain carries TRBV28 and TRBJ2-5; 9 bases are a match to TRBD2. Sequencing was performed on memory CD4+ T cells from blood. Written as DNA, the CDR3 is TGTGCCAGCAGTTTGCCGACTAGCGGACAAGAGACCCAGTACTTC. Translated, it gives CASSLPTSGQETQYF.